This T cell receptor (beta chain) emerged from a study of Graves' ophthalmopathy and Graves' hyperthyroidism (dated by TCRdb to the late 2010s). Describing the broader study: Peripheral blood was collected at initial diagnosis, before any treatment. The study used signatures of the TCR beta repertoire to tell Graves' ophthalmopathy apart from Graves' hyperthyroidism and to predict which patients would progress to ophthalmopathy. In total, 135 blood samples were TCR-sequenced: around 42 ophthalmopathy, around 75 hyperthyroidism and some 17 hyperthyroidism-to-ophthalmopathy patients. A discovery set of about a hundred patients (43 ophthalmopathy, around 57 stable hyperthyroidism) was enrolled to explore V-J signatures distinguishing ophthalmopathy from hyperthyroidism. The independent validation cohort included about 19 hyperthyroidism patients plus 17 patients who later progressed from hyperthyroidism to ophthalmopathy. T-cell repertoires of thyroid tissue and blood were compared in five or six hyperthyroidism patients. Once sampling was done, hyperthyroidism patients were given methimazole at a starting dose of 30 mg daily, while ophthalmopathy patients were given high-dose intravenous methylprednisolone. The 75 to 100 discovery patients were randomly split 7:3 into training and test sets.

V is clipped by 4 bases and J by 0 bases, and the sequence between their germline boundaries is 8 bases long. CDR1 and CDR2, per the germline V gene, are SGDLS and YYNGEE. The CDR3 holds 15 amino acids from the cysteine to the phenylalanine. The sequence is cut down to CDR3 DNA, 45 bases in frame from base 1. Hyperthyroidism was considered stable if no progression to ophthalmopathy occurred within 18 months of follow-up. Hyperthyroidism patients were newly diagnosed, with disease duration under 2 months, and aged 18 to 65 years. Patients with other autoimmune diseases, uncontrolled infections, pregnancy or lactation were excluded from the study. Clinical symptoms, serum thyroxine, TRAb, thyroid ultrasound and orbital computed tomography formed the basis of the diagnosis. Using Ficoll-Paque density gradient centrifugation, PBMCs were isolated from about 10 ml of fresh peripheral blood. Total RNA was extracted using Trizol reagent, and RNA quality was checked on an Agilent 2100 Bioanalyzer.

Study-wide findings and limitations: In validation, the model predicted ophthalmopathy progression with 70.59% sensitivity and about 73% specificity; fewer than 15 predicted patients were CT-confirmed with GO in a median of around 6 months. In cross-validation, the 13-signature model distinguished ophthalmopathy from stable hyperthyroidism with about 89% sensitivity and around 84% specificity, while in the test set the corresponding values were about 80% and 75%. Among expanded thyroid clonotypes with frequency above 0.001, most also showed up in blood, which suggests that blood repertoires may reflect the thyroid immune response. No statistical method was used to predetermine the sample size, and group allocation was not hidden from the investigators.

This clonotype was observed many times. The antigen this receptor binds is unknown. No much larger clone is present one base from it, and per-base qualities are unavailable. For repertoire sequencing, TCR beta CDR3 regions were amplified from RNA transcripts. HTBI primers and the Qiagen OneStep RT-PCR kit were used in a first-round RT-PCR, which was followed by a second-round multiplex PCR, size selection and purification. The libraries underwent paired-end sequencing with 100 bp reads on an Illumina HiSeq2000. The published analysis was carried out like this. Reads were processed with SOAPnuke, discarding reads with adapters, uncalled bases, mean Phred below 15, or no exact constant-primer or identifier match. COPE v1.2.5 was used to merge high-quality paired reads. Unique nucleotide sequences were defined as clonotypes and aligned to IMGT TRB V, D and J references using MiTCR v1.1. The analysis was limited to V-J combinations with a frequency above 0.0001, which together covered about 99% of the repertoires. For each V-J combination, a TCR clonal expansion and chaos score was defined as F50 clonal expansion divided by the chaos observed in the TCRdist matrix. Features were reduced by Welch's t-statistics and random forest to 10 to 15 V-J combinations, which fed a naive Bayes classifier. The similarity between thyroid and blood repertoires was quantified using the Morisita-Horn index. TCRdb applied fastp at Q25 and MiXCR to the public reads, then kept only in-frame beta chains. Identical CDR3 proteins give one entry, which carries the most common genes and DNA. The V and J calls and clone size are TCRdb's, not the authors'. For this sample the table gives 600,000 to 650,000 distinct CDR3 sequences, of which 22% were detected only once. The ten largest make up around 6.5% of the sample.

The receptor's source is a woman aged 18 to 35 with stable Graves' hyperthyroidism. Some clones in this sample may be carry-over from other donors' samples. Donor details come from another sample of the same person, matched by shared clones. The sample consisted of peripheral blood. This chain joins TRBV9 to TRBJ1-6; a confident D gene designation cannot be given. The CDR3 has the sequence CASSTSSSYNSPLHF. Read as DNA, the sequence is TGTGCCAGCAGCACCTCCAGCTCCTATAATTCACCCCTCCACTTT. Extended through the reference TRBV9 and TRBJ1-6 proteins, this CDR3 yields the full variable domain: DSGVTQTPKHLITATGQRVTLRCSPRSGDLSVYWYQQSLDQGLQFLIQYYNGEERAKGNILERFSAQQFPDLHSELNLSSLELGDSALYFCASSTSSSYNSPLHFGNGTRLTVT.